These T cell receptor beta chains were read from a single sample in a study of T cells after yellow fever vaccination. Via MiXCR, TCRdb re-called the 5' RACE reads, giving one row per CDR3 protein. The sample yields 300,000 to 350,000 distinct CDR3 sequences, 3.5% to 4.5% seen once. The specimen comprised PBMCs, sampled 5 days after the yellow fever booster vaccination. The source of these receptors is a young man who received the YFV17D yellow fever vaccine. Each CDR3 is given with its conserved first and last residue.

v_call	j_call	cdr3_aa
TRBV4-1	TRBJ2-5	CASSLRLVPGETQYF
TRBV7-6	TRBJ2-3	CASSRRATSGSTDTQYF
TRBV11-3	TRBJ1-4	CASRKKDSSMTNEKLFF
TRBV5-1	TRBJ2-3	CASSLNWGRSTDTQYF
TRBV6-6	TRBJ2-5	CASSPSGGPLWAQYF
TRBV3-1	TRBJ2-7	CASSQGLADSYEQYF
TRBV5-1	TRBJ1-1	CASSFTLTSTGNTEAFF
TRBV4-1	TRBJ2-5	CASSLLTGVETQYF
TRBV20-1	TRBJ2-2	CSAHNPGQGNTGELFF
TRBV19	TRBJ2-2	CASSIPGLAKNTGELFF
TRBV27	TRBJ1-2	CASSLRTPARSYTF
TRBV4-1	TRBJ2-1	CASSQTTVALNEQFF
TRBV6-1	TRBJ1-1	CASRPTPNTEAFF
TRBV7-9	TRBJ1-6	CASSFYGSSYNSPLHF
TRBV3-1	TRBJ2-5	CASSHRDSGVLETQYF
TRBV7-8	TRBJ1-4	CASSSYRGKGSANEKLFF
TRBV3-1	TRBJ1-2	CASSQEDGRLRYTF
TRBV5-1	TRBJ1-2	CASSYDTYYGYTF
TRBV7-2	TRBJ1-1	CASSLNMQGTEAFF
TRBV29-1	TRBJ2-1	CSVAEGGAPNEQFF
TRBV6-2/TRBV6-3	TRBJ2-5	CASSYGGTPWF